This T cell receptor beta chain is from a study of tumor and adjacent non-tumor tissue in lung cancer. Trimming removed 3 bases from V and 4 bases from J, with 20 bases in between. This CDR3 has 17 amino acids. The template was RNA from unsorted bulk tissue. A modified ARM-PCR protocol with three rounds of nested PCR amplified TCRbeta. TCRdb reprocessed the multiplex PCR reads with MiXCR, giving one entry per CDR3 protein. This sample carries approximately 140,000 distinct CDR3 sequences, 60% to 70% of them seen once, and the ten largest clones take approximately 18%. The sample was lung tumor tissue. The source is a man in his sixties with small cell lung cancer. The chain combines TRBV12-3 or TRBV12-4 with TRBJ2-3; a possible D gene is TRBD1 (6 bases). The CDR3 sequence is CASSFYGTWFGADTQYF. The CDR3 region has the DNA TGTGCCAGCAGTTTTTATGGGACATGGTTTGGCGCAGATACGCAGTATTTT.